Following are 8 T cell receptor beta chains from one sample sequenced in a study of T cells in Graves' hyperthyroidism and ophthalmopathy. Researchers took RNA transcripts and amplified the TCR beta CDR3 regions from them. HTBI primers were employed in a first-round RT-PCR of the TCR CDR3. Each CDR3 protein is one row after TCRdb ran MiXCR on the multiplex PCR reads. The table includes more than 300,000 distinct CDR3 sequences, about 12% detected once. Sequenced material: blood. The receptors stem from a woman younger than 35 with Graves' hyperthyroidism.

This clonotype was seen repeatedly, ten times or more. The gene calls are TRBV7-8 and TRBJ2-7; no clear D. Trimming stripped 8 bases from V and 6 bases from J, with 20 bases between. The CDR3 is 14 amino acids. The germline CDR1 and CDR2 sequences are SGHVS and FQNEAQ. The CDR3 region has the DNA TGTGCCAGCGCGCCCCATGTAAGGTTAGGCGAGCAGTACTTC. Its translation: CASAPHVRLGEQYF.

The sample holds a few counts of this clonotype. The V call is TRBV10-3, the J call TRBJ2-1; 7 positions match TRBD1. The trim removed 6 bases at V and 8 bases at J, leaving 4 bases unmatched. Germline CDR1 reads ENHRY; CDR2 reads SYGVKD. The CDR3 consists of 12 residues. CDR3 sequence (DNA): TGTGCCATCAGCGATCAGGGGGATGAGCAGTTCTTC. Protein sequence: CAISDQGDEQFF.

On this clonotype itself: A much larger clone lies a single base off, so this may be a read error. The rearrangement links TRBV4-2 to TRBJ1-5; TRBD1 agrees at 7 bases. This CDR3 spans 16 amino acids. Germline loops: CDR1 LGHNA, CDR2 YNFKEQ. The CDR3 nucleotides read TGTGCCAGCAGCCAAAATCCCGGGACAGATAATCGGCCCCAGCATTTT. Protein: CASSQNPGTDNRPQHF.

This clonotype came up many times. The rearrangement links TRBV27 to TRBJ1-5; 8 nucleotides match TRBD1. J was trimmed by 5 bases and V by 1 base; bases with no gene match: 4. The CDR3 contains 15 residues. The V gene's germline CDR1 is MNHEY and CDR2 SMNVEV (reference sequence). The CDR3 region has the DNA TGTGCCAGCAGTTTATTGTCAGGGGGCCATCAGCCCCAGCATTTT. Amino acid sequence: CASSLLSGGHQPQHF.

This clonotype was detected only a few times. This rearrangement joins TRBV5-5 to TRBJ2-3; no firm D call. Per the germline V gene, CDR1 is SGHKS and CDR2 is YYEKEE (reference sequence). Trimming removed 3 bases from V and 0 bases from J, with 11 bases in between. This CDR3 has 15 amino acids. The CDR3 coding sequence is TGTGCCAGCAGCTCACAGATCCTCAGCACAGATACGCAGTATTTT. It codes for CASSSQILSTDTQYF.

A single count supports this clonotype. The V call is TRBV14, the J call TRBJ1-3; the D gene is possibly TRBD1 (6 bases). V lost 2 bases to trimming and J lost 4 bases, with 12 bases between them. Germline V CDR1 and CDR2: SGHDN, FVKESK. The CDR3 loop spans 15 amino acids. The CDR3 spells CASSQPGGAGNTIYF. The CDR3 nucleotides read TGTGCCAGCAGCCAACCCGGGGGCGCAGGAAACACCATATATTTT. Supplemented by reference TRBV14 and TRBJ1-3, the full variable domain reads EAGVTQFPSHSVIEKGQTVTLRCDPISGHDNLYWYRRVMGKEIKFLLHFVKESKQDESGMPNNRFLAERTGGTYSTLKVQPAELEDSGVYFCASSQPGGAGNTIYFGEGSWLTVV.

This clonotype occurred many times. V gene TRBV3-1 combines with J gene TRBJ1-2; possibly TRBD1 for D (6 bases). This CDR3 is 17 amino acids long. CDR1 is LGHDT and CDR2 is YNNKEL in the germline V gene (reference sequence). V was pared by 0 bases and J by 4 bases, with 18 bases between. The CDR3 DNA reads TGTGCCAGCAGCCAAGAATGGGGGCAGGCCTCCCTCTATGGCTACACCTTC. This codes for CASSQEWGQASLYGYTF.

This clonotype was picked up a small number of times. V gene TRBV20-1 combines with J gene TRBJ2-3, with D perhaps matching TRBD1 (6 bases). CDR1 is DFQATT and CDR2 is SNEGSKA in the germline V gene (reference sequence). This CDR3 comprises 13 residues. V was clipped by 5 bases and J by 6 bases, with 15 bases between them. The CDR3: CSASKAGGDTQYF. CDR3 sequence (DNA): TGCAGTGCTTCAAAAGCTGGGGGCGATACGCAGTATTTT.